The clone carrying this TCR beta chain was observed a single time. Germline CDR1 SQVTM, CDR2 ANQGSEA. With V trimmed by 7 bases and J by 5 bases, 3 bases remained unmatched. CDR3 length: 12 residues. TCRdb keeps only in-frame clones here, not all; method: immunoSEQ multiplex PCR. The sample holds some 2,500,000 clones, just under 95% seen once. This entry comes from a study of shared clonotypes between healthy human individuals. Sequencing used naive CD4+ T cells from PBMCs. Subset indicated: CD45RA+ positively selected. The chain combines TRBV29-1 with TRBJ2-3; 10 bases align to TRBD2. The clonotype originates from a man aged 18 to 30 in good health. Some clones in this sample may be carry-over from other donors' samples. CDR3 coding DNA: TGCAGCGGGACTAGCGGTGTAGATACGCAGTATTTT. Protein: CSGTSGVDTQYF.